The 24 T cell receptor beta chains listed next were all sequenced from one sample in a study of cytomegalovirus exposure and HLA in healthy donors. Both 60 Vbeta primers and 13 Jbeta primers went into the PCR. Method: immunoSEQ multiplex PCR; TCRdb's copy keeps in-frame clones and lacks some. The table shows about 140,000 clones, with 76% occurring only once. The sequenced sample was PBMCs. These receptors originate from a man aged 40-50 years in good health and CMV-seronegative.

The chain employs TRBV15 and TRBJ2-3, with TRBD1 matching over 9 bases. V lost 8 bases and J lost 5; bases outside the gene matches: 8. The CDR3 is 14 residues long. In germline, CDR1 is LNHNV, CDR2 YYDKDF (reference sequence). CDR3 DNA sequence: TGTGCCACCCTCCGACAGGGGGAGGGAGATACGCAGTATTTT. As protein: CATLRQGEGDTQYF.

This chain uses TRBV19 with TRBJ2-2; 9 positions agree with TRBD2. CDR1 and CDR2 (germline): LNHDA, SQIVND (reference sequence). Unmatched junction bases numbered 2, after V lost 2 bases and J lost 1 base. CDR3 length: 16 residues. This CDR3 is CASSIQTSGNTGELFF. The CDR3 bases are TGTGCCAGTAGTATACAGACTAGCGGGAACACCGGGGAGCTGTTTTTT.

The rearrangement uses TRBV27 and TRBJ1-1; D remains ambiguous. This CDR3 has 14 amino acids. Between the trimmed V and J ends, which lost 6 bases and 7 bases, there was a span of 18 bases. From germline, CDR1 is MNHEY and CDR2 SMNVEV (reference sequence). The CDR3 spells CASSPEEPNDEAFF. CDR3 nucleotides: TGTGCCAGCAGCCCTGAAGAGCCGAACGATGAAGCTTTCTTT.

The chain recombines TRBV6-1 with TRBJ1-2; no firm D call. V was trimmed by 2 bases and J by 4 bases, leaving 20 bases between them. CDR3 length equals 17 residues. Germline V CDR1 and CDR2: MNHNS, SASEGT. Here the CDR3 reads CASSEFWATDPSYGYTF. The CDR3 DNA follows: TGTGCCAGCAGTGAATTTTGGGCAACCGATCCTTCCTATGGCTACACCTTC.

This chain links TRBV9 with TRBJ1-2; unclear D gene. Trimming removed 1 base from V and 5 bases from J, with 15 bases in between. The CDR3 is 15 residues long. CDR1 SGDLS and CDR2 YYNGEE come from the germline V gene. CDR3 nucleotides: TGTGCCAGCAGCGTAACCGATACCCGGGGTTATGGCTACACCTTC. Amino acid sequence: CASSVTDTRGYGYTF.

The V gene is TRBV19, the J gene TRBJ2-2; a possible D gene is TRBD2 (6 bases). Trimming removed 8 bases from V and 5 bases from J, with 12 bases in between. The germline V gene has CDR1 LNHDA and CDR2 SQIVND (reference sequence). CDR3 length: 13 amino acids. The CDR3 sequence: CASESRETGELFF. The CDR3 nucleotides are TGTGCCAGTGAGTCCCGGGAGACCGGGGAGCTGTTTTTT.

CDR3 residues: CASSPPARGQETQYF. The CDR3 region has the DNA TGCGCCAGCAGCCCCCCGGCAAGGGGCCAAGAGACCCAGTACTTC. This chain links TRBV5-1 with TRBJ2-5, with TRBD1 as a possible D gene (5 bases). Trimming took 4 bases from V and 1 from J, leaving 14 bases between them. This CDR3 spans 15 amino acids. Germline values: CDR1 SGHRS, CDR2 YFSETQ.

CDR3 protein: CASSYETSASYEQYF. CDR3 nucleotide sequence: TGTGCCAGCAGTTACGAGACTAGCGCTTCCTACGAGCAGTACTTC. This chain uses TRBV6-6 with TRBJ2-7, with TRBD2 identical over 8 bases. J was trimmed by 1 base and V by 2 bases; bases with no gene match: 4. The CDR3 loop spans 15 amino acids. In germline, CDR1 is MNHNY, CDR2 SVGAGI (reference sequence).

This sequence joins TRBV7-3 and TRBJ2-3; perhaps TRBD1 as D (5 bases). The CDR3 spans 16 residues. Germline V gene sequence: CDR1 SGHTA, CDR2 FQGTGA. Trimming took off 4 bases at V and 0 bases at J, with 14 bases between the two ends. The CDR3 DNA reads TGTGCCAGCAGCTGGACGACAGACCCAAGCACAGATACGCAGTATTTT. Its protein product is CASSWTTDPSTDTQYF.

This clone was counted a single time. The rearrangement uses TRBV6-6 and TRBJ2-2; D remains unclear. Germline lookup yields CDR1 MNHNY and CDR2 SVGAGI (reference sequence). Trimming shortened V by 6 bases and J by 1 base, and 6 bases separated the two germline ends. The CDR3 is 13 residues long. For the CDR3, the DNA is TGTGCCAGCAGCAGACAGAACACCGGGGAGCTGTTTTTT. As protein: CASSRQNTGELFF.

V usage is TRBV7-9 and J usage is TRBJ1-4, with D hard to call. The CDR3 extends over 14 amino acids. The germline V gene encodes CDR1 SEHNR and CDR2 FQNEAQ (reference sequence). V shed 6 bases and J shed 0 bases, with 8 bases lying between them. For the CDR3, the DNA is TGTGCCAGCAGATCCGGAGCAACTAATGAAAAACTGTTTTTT. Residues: CASRSGATNEKLFF.

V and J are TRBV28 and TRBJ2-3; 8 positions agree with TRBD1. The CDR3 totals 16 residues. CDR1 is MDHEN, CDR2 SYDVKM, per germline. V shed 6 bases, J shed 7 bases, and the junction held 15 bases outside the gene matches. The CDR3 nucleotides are TGTGCCAGCAGCTCCCAGGACAGGGAGAATCCGTATACGCAGTATTTT. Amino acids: CASSSQDRENPYTQYF.

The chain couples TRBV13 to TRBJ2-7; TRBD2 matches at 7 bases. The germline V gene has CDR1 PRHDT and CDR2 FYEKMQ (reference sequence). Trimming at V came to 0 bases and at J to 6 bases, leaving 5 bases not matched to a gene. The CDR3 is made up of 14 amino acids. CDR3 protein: CASSLGPGGREQYF. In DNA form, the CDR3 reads TGTGCCAGCAGCTTAGGCCCGGGGGGTCGCGAGCAGTACTTC.

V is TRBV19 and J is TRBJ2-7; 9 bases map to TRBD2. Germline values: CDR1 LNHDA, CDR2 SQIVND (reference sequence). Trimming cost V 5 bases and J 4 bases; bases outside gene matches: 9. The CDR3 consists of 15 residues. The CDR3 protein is CASSPRGGRAYEQYF. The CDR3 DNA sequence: TGTGCCAGTAGTCCACGTGGCGGGAGGGCGTACGAGCAGTACTTC. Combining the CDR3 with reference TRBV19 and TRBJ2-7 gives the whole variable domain DGGITQSPKYLFRKEGQNVTLSCEQNLNHDAMYWYRQDPGQGLRLIYYSQIVNDFQKGDIAEGYSVSREKKESFPLTVTSAQKNPTAFYLCASSPRGGRAYEQYFGPGTRLTVT.

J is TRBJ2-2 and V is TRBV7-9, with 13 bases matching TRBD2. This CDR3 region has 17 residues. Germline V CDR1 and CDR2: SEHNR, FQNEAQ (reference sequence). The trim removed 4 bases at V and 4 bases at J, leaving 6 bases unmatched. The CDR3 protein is CASSYGLAGVFTGELFF. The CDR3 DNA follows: TGTGCCAGCAGCTACGGACTAGCGGGAGTGTTCACCGGGGAGCTGTTTTTT. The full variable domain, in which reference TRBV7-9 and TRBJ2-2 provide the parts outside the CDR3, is DTGVSQNPRHKITKRGQNVTFRCDPISEHNRLYWYRQTLGQGPEFLTYFQNEAQLEKSRLLSDRFSAERPKGSFSTLEIQRTEQGDSAMYLCASSYGLAGVFTGELFFGEGSRLTVL.

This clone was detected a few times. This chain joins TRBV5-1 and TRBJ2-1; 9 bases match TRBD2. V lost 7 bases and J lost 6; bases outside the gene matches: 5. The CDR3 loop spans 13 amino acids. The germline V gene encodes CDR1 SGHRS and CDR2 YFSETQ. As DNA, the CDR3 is TGCGCCAGCGCGGGGGGGGCCCTCAATGAGCAGTTCTTC. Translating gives CASAGGALNEQFF.

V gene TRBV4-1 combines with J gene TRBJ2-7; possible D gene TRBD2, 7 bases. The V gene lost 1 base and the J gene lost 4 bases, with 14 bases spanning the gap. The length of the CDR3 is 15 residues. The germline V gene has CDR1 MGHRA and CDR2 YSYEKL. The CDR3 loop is CASSQGRGAGYEQYF. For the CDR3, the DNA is TGCGCCAGCAGCCAAGGTCGGGGGGCTGGTTACGAGCAGTACTTC.

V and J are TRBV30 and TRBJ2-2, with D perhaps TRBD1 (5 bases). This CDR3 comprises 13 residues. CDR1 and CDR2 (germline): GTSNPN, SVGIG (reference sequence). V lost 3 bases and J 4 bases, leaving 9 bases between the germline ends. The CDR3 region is CAWRTGGTGELFF. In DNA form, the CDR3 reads TGTGCCTGGAGAACAGGCGGCACCGGGGAGCTGTTTTTT.

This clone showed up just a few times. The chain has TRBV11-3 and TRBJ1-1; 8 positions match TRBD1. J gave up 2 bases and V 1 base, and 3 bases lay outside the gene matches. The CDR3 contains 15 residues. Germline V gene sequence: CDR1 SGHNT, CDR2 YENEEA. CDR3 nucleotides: TGTGCCAGCAGCTTAGGGGGGACAGGAAACACTGAAGCTTTCTTT. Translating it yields CASSLGGTGNTEAFF.

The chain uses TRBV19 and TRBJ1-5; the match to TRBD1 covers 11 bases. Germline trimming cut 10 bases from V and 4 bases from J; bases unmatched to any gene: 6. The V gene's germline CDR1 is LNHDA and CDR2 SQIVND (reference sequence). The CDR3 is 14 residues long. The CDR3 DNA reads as TGTGCCACTCAAGGGACAGGGGGTAATCAGCCCCAGCATTTT. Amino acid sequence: CATQGTGGNQPQHF.

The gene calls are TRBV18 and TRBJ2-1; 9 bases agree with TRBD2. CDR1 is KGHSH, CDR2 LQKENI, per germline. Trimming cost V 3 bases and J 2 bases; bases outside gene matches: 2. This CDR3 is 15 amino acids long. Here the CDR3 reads CASSPAGGAYNEQFF. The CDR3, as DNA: TGTGCCAGCTCACCTGCGGGAGGGGCCTACAATGAGCAGTTCTTC. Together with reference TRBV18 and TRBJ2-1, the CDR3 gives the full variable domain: NAGVMQNPRHLVRRRGQEARLRCSPMKGHSHVYWYRQLPEEGLKFMVYLQKENIIDESGMPKERFSAEFPKEGPSILRIQQVVRGDSAAYFCASSPAGGAYNEQFFGPGTRLTVL.

This chain's CDR3 is CASRVPGQGTYEQYF. The CDR3, as DNA: TGTGCCAGCAGGGTCCCGGGACAGGGAACCTACGAGCAGTACTTC. This chain uses TRBV6-5 with TRBJ2-7; 9 nucleotides line up with TRBD1. V gave up 6 bases and J gave up 2 bases; unmatched junction bases: 8. Per germline, CDR1 MNHEY and CDR2 SVGAGI. The CDR3 is made up of 15 amino acids.

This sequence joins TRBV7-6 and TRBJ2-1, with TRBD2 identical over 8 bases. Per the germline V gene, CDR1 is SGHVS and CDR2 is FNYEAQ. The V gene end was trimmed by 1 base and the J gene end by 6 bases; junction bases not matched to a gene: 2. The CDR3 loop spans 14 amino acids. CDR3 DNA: TGTGCCAGCAGCTTAGTTGCGGGAGGCAATGAGCAGTTCTTC. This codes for CASSLVAGGNEQFF.

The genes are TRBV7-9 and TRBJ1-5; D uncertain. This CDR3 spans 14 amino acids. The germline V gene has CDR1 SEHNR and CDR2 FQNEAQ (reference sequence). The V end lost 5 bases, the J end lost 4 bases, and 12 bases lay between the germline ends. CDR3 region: CASSPGGQNQPQHF. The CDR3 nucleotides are TGTGCCAGCAGCCCCGGAGGGCAAAATCAGCCCCAGCATTTT. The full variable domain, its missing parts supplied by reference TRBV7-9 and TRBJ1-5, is DTGVSQNPRHKITKRGQNVTFRCDPISEHNRLYWYRQTLGQGPEFLTYFQNEAQLEKSRLLSDRFSAERPKGSFSTLEIQRTEQGDSAMYLCASSPGGQNQPQHFGDGTRLSIL.